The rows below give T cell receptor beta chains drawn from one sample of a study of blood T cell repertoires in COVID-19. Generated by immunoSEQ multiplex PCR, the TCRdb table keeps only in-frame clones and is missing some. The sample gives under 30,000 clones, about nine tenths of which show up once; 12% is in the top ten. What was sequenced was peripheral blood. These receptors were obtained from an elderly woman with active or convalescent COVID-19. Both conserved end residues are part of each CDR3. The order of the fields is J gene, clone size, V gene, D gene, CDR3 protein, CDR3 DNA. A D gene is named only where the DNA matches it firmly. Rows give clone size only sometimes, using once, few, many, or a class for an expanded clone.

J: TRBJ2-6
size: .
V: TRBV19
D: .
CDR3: CASRGRGAGANVLTF
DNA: TGTGCCAGTAGAGGCAGGGGCGCTGGGGCCAACGTCCTGACTTTC

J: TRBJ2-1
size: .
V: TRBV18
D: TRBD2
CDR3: CASSPFRGGRDEQFF
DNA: TGTGCCAGCTCACCATTTCGGGGGGGCAGGGATGAGCAGTTCTTC

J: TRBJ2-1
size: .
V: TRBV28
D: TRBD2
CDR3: CASSSPIRLAGGNNEQFF
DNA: TGTGCCAGCAGTTCTCCTATCAGACTAGCGGGAGGTAATAATGAGCAGTTCTTC

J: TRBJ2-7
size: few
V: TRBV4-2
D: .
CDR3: CASSHRHGPYEQYF
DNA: TGTGCCAGCAGCCACCGACACGGCCCCTACGAGCAGTACTTC

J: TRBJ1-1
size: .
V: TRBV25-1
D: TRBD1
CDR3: CASSEFTGGVSEAFF
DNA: TGTGCCAGCAGTGAATTTACAGGGGGCGTCTCTGAAGCTTTCTTT

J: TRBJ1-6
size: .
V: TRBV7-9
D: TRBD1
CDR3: CASSLADRGPLHF
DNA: TGTGCCAGCAGCTTAGCGGACAGGGGACCCCTCCACTTT

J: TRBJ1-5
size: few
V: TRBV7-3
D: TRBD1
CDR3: CASSLGQGQPQHF
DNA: TGTGCCAGCAGCTTAGGACAGGGTCAGCCCCAGCATTTT

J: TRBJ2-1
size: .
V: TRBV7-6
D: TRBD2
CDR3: CASSSGASGSNHEQFF
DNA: TGTGCCAGCAGCTCCGGGGCTAGCGGGAGTAATCATGAGCAGTTCTTC

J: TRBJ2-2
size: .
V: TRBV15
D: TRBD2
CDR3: CATSRSGGRNTGELFF
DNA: TGTGCCACCAGCAGGAGCGGGGGGCGGAACACCGGGGAGCTGTTTTTT

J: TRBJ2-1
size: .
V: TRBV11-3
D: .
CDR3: CASSLDRYSGSYNEQFF
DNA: TGTGCCAGCAGCTTAGATAGATATAGCGGCTCCTACAATGAGCAGTTCTTC

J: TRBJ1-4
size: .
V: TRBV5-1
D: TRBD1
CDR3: CASSLERGQTNEKLFF
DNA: TGCGCCAGCAGCTTGGAGAGGGGGCAAACTAATGAAAAACTGTTTTTT

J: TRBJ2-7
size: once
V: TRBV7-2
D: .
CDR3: CASTLTGGSVYEQYF
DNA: TGTGCCAGCACCCTAACGGGTGGCTCTGTTTACGAGCAGTACTTC

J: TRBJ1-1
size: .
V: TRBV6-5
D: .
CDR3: CASSLGRRNTEAFF
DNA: TGTGCCAGCAGTTTGGGCAGACGGAACACTGAAGCTTTCTTT

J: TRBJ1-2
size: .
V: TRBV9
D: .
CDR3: CASSSGAPIGRGYTF
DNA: TGTGCCAGCAGCTCCGGAGCCCCGATTGGTCGCGGCTACACCTTC

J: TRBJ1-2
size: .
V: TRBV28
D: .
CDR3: CASSQPPQGMGGYTF
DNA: TGTGCCAGCAGTCAACCACCGCAGGGTATGGGTGGCTACACCTTC

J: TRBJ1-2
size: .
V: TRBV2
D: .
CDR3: CASSESGAPHGYTF
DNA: TGTGCCAGCAGTGAATCTGGGGCACCCCATGGCTACACCTTC

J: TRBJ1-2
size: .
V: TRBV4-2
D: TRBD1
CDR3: CASSQDGTAANYGYTF
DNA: TGTGCCAGCAGCCAGGATGGGACAGCCGCTAACTATGGCTACACCTTC

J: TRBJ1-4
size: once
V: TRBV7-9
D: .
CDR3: CASSLSLVSGATNEKLFF
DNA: TGTGCCAGCAGCTTAAGTTTAGTGTCGGGGGCAACTAATGAAAAACTGTTTTTT

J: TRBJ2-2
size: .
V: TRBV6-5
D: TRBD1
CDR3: CATRDRGIAGELFF
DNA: TGTGCCACCCGGGACAGGGGTATCGCCGGGGAGCTGTTTTTT

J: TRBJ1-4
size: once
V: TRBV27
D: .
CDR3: CASRKLRGEKLFF
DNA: TGTGCCAGCAGGAAATTACGGGGTGAAAAACTGTTTTTT

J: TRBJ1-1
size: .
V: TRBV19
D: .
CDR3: CASSIPRAVGLNTEAFF
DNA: TGTGCCAGTAGTATCCCTCGGGCGGTAGGACTTAACACTGAAGCTTTCTTT

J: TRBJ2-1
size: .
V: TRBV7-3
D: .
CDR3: CASSPGGYNEQFF
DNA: TGTGCCAGCAGCCCCGGAGGATACAATGAGCAGTTCTTC

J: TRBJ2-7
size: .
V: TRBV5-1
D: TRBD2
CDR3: CASSLQGLAYEQYF
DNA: TGCGCCAGCAGCTTGCAGGGACTAGCCTACGAGCAGTACTTC

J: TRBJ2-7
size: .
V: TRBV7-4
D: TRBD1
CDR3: CASSSWGQGVEQYF
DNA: TGTGCCAGCAGCTCTTGGGGACAGGGGGTCGAGCAGTACTTC

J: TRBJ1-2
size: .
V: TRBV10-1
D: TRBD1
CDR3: CASRGLDRARSFRGYTF
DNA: TGCGCCAGCAGGGGTCTGGACAGGGCCCGCAGTTTTCGCGGCTACACCTTC

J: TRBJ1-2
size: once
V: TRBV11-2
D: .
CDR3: CASSITGLADYGYTF
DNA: TGTGCCAGCAGCATTACAGGGCTGGCGGACTATGGCTACACCTTC